This is a list of T cell receptor beta chains from one sample in a study of response to subunit inactivated influenza vaccine. TCRdb used MiXCR to reprocess the RT-PCR reads, holding one entry per CDR3 protein. The sample carries 550,000 to 650,000 distinct CDR3 sequences, approximately 10% recorded once. The sample was PBMCs from blood, taken on the day of vaccination. The origin of the receptors is a man aged 45-65 years who received an inactivated influenza vaccine. CDR3s include the opening cysteine and the closing phenylalanine or tryptophan. The D gene is left open where the match is weak. A row's size may be missing; if present it is once, few, many or a size class.

>TRBJ1-1|12|TRBV4-2|NA|many
CASSQEGLEAFF
TGTGCCAGCAGCCAAGAGGGACTTGAAGCTTTCTTT
>TRBJ2-1|12|TRBV29-1|TRBD2|many
CSGAGGRDEQFF
TGCAGCGGAGCGGGAGGGCGGGATGAGCAGTTCTTC
>TRBJ2-7|15|TRBV4-1|NA|NA
CASSQGQVGSYEQYF
TGCGCCAGCAGCCAAGGACAGGTGGGATCCTACGAGCAGTACTTC
>TRBJ1-1|13|TRBV20-1|TRBD1|NA
CSAKYRGNTEAFF
TGCAGTGCTAAATACAGGGGGAACACTGAAGCTTTCTTT
>TRBJ2-7|11|TRBV14|NA|NA
CASSLGHKQYF
TGTGCCAGCAGTCTCGGACACAAGCAGTACTTC
>TRBJ2-1|15|TRBV5-1|TRBD2|few
CASSLGGGAMNEQFF
TGCGCCAGCAGCTTGGGCGGGGGGGCCATGAATGAGCAGTTCTTC
>TRBJ1-1|17|TRBV20-1|TRBD1|NA
CSAGSGTAIGRDTEAFF
TGCAGTGCTGGTTCAGGGACAGCGATTGGCCGGGACACTGAAGCTTTCTTT
>TRBJ2-7|11|TRBV6-2/TRBV6-3|NA|NA
CASSYFDEQYF
TGTGCCAGCAGTTATTTCGACGAGCAGTACTTC
>TRBJ2-7|15|TRBV7-8|NA|many
CASSSTWFSTYEQYF
TGTGCCAGCAGCTCCACGTGGTTCTCAACCTACGAGCAGTACTTC
>TRBJ1-2|15|TRBV6-5|TRBD1|many
CASSFATGSNYGYTF
TGTGCCAGCAGTTTTGCGACAGGGAGTAACTATGGCTACACCTTC
>TRBJ2-1|14|TRBV7-2|NA|NA
CASSLDDLYNEQFF
TGTGCCAGCAGCTTAGATGACCTATACAATGAGCAGTTCTTC
>TRBJ2-5|14|TRBV20-1|NA|NA
CSAPRGGSQETQYF
TGCAGTGCTCCCCGAGGGGGGAGTCAAGAGACCCAGTACTTC
>TRBJ2-7|14|TRBV7-9|NA|many
CASSGDRYPYEQYF
TGTGCCAGCAGCGGCGACAGGTATCCCTACGAGCAGTACTTC
>TRBJ2-7|13|TRBV6-4|TRBD2|NA
CASTVRGAYEQYF
TGTGCCAGCACAGTCCGGGGGGCCTACGAGCAGTACTTC
>TRBJ2-7|15|TRBV7-9|NA|NA
CASSLGYGAVYEQYF
TGTGCCAGCAGCTTAGGCTATGGTGCGGTCTACGAGCAGTACTTC
>TRBJ2-2|15|TRBV4-3|TRBD1|few
CASSHRTGGIGELFF
TGCGCCAGCAGCCACAGGACAGGGGGCATCGGGGAGCTGTTTTTT
>TRBJ1-2|14|TRBV19|TRBD1|few
CASSDRVKDYGYTF
TGTGCCAGTAGCGACAGGGTAAAGGACTATGGCTACACCTTC
>TRBJ2-1|16|TRBV10-3|TRBD2|NA
CAIRGTSGSSYNEQFF
TGTGCCATCAGGGGGACTAGCGGGAGCTCCTACAATGAGCAGTTCTTC
>TRBJ2-5|14|TRBV12-3/TRBV12-4|NA|NA
CASSSNGRIETQYF
TGTGCCAGCAGTTCTAATGGGCGGATCGAGACCCAGTACTTC
>TRBJ2-3|15|TRBV7-2|NA|NA
CASSLLQASTDTQYF
TGTGCCAGCAGCTTATTACAGGCTAGCACAGATACGCAGTATTTT
>TRBJ2-1|14|TRBV20-1|TRBD2|many
CSPLAGGSYNEQFF
TGCAGTCCTCTAGCGGGAGGTTCCTACAATGAGCAGTTCTTC
>TRBJ1-2|13|TRBV25-1|NA|NA
CASSDPGGYGYTF
TGTGCCAGCAGTGACCCGGGGGGCTATGGCTACACCTTC
>TRBJ1-1|12|TRBV14|NA|NA
CASRDSYTEAFF
TGTGCCAGCAGGGACAGCTACACTGAAGCTTTCTTT
>TRBJ2-3|15|TRBV7-2|NA|NA
CASRTNRRTQDTQYF
TGTGCCAGCAGAACGAACAGGAGGACGCAAGATACGCAGTATTTT
>TRBJ2-5|11|TRBV29-1|NA|few
CSVVQIETQYF
TGCAGCGTTGTACAGATAGAGACCCAGTACTTC
>TRBJ2-3|15|TRBV7-9|TRBD2|few
CASKKRGGRPDTQYF
TGTGCCAGCAAGAAGCGGGGGGGTAGGCCAGATACGCAGTATTTT
>TRBJ2-1|16|TRBV4-1|TRBD2|few
CASSQEVGSREARQFF
TGCGCCAGCAGCCAGGAGGTTGGGTCGCGGGAGGCCAGGCAGTTCTTC
>TRBJ2-1|19|TRBV6-2/TRBV6-3|NA|many
CASRDLGSGAQSSYNEQFF
TGTGCCAGCAGGGACTTAGGTAGCGGAGCCCAAAGCTCCTACAATGAGCAGTTCTTC